This is a list of T cell receptor beta chains from one sample in a study of blood T cell repertoires in COVID-19. Repertoires were generated with immunoSEQ multiplex PCR, while TCRdb's copy carries only in-frame clones and drops some. The table shows about 400,000 clones, with under 90% occurring only once. Sequencing was performed on PBMCs or T cells enriched from blood (not recorded which). The receptors were sampled from a woman in her thirties who had recovered from COVID-19. The CDR3 runs from the conserved cysteine through the conserved F or W. Each record gives: V gene, clone size, J gene, D gene, CDR3 DNA, CDR3 protein. D genes are given only for firm matches. Clone size is not always given. Where it is, it says once, few, many or a class for expanded clones.

>TRBV19|.|TRBJ1-5|.
TGTGCCAGTACCCCTCCATACCGTACAGGGCAGCAGACCCAGCCCCAGCATTTT
CASTPPYRTGQQTQPQHF
>TRBV5-1|.|TRBJ1-2|.
TGCGCCAGCAGCTTGGGACAGCTCGGAGGCTACACCTTC
CASSLGQLGGYTF
>TRBV13|.|TRBJ1-1|.
TGTGCCAGCAGCCGAGTGGGAGGAATAGGGTCTTCGGGTGAAGCTTTCTTT
CASSRVGGIGSSGEAFF
>TRBV24-1|once|TRBJ1-4|.
TGTGCCACCAGTGATTTCTGGGGGGTAGAAGAAAAACTGTTTTTT
CATSDFWGVEEKLFF
>TRBV5-4|.|TRBJ2-3|TRBD2
TGTGCCAGCAGTCTACTGGGGAGCGGGAGATTGTATTTT
CASSLLGSGRLYF
>TRBV7-9|.|TRBJ2-1|TRBD2
TGTGCCAGCAGCCCCGGACTAGCGCGAAGCTCCTACAATGAGCAGTTCTTC
CASSPGLARSSYNEQFF
>TRBV9|few|TRBJ1-3|.
TGTGCCACCGGACACCGGGTACGAGTCCTATCGAGCTCTGGAAACACCATATATTTT
CATGHRVRVLSSSGNTIYF
>TRBV11-2|.|TRBJ1-1|.
TGTGCCAGCAGCCGGGGGTTGGGCACTGAAGCTTTCTTT
CASSRGLGTEAFF
>TRBV4-1|.|TRBJ1-1|.
TGCGCCAGCAGCCCTTGGACAGCGGACACTGAAGCTTTCTTT
CASSPWTADTEAFF
>TRBV5-4|.|TRBJ1-2|TRBD1
TGTGCCAGCAGCGCCCGTCGCCCAGGGGGTTGGGGCTACACCTTC
CASSARRPGGWGYTF
>TRBV10-2|.|TRBJ1-6|TRBD1
TGCGCCAGCAGTGAGTCTCTGACAGGGAGATATAATTCACCCCTCCACTTT
CASSESLTGRYNSPLHF
>TRBV6-2/TRBV6-3|.|TRBJ2-7|TRBD1
TGTGCCAGCAGTTTGACAGGGGAAGGCTCCTACGAGCAGTACTTC
CASSLTGEGSYEQYF
>TRBV24-1|.|TRBJ1-2|.
TGTGCCACCAGTGATTTCCTTTCGAGCGCTGGCTACACCTTC
CATSDFLSSAGYTF
>TRBV10-3|.|TRBJ1-6|.
TGTGCCATCAGTGAGACAAGCTCCTATAATTCACCCCTCCACTTT
CAISETSSYNSPLHF
>TRBV7-2|.|TRBJ2-7|.
TGTGCCAGCAGCTTCGGCGGCAGCTACGAGCAGTACTTC
CASSFGGSYEQYF
>TRBV5-4|.|TRBJ2-3|TRBD2
TGTGCCAGCAGCGGAGGACTAGCGGGGGGATCATATACGCAGTATTTT
CASSGGLAGGSYTQYF
>TRBV5-1|.|TRBJ2-5|.
TGCGCCAGCAGCTCAACAGGGAACCAGGGGGAGACCCAGTACTTC
CASSSTGNQGETQYF
>TRBV28|.|TRBJ2-2|.
TGTGCCAGCAGTTTCGTCTCACAGAACACCGGGGAGCTGTTTTTT
CASSFVSQNTGELFF
>TRBV20-1|.|TRBJ2-1|TRBD1
TGCAGTGCTAGTCAGCAGGGGGCAGGTGAGCAGTTCTTC
CSASQQGAGEQFF
>TRBV28|.|TRBJ1-1|.
TGTGCCAGCAGTTATCGCAAGGGGGGGATGAACACTGAAGCTTTCTTT
CASSYRKGGMNTEAFF
>TRBV30|.|TRBJ1-2|TRBD1
TGTGCCTGGAGCCTGACAGGGTCCTATGGCTACACCTTC
CAWSLTGSYGYTF
>TRBV28|.|TRBJ2-7|TRBD1
TGTGCCAGCATCGTGGGGAGTCTACCAGGGGGCGAGCAGTACTTC
CASIVGSLPGGEQYF
>TRBV11-1|.|TRBJ1-6|.
TGTGCCAGCAGCCCAAGTAGGGGAAACTCACCCCTCCACTTT
CASSPSRGNSPLHF
>TRBV12-5|.|TRBJ2-5|.
TGTGCTAGTGGTCGGGATACTCAAGAGACCCAGTACTTC
CASGRDTQETQYF
>TRBV28|.|TRBJ2-5|.
TGTGCCAGCAGTTTGACTAGACAAGAGACCCAGTACTTC
CASSLTRQETQYF
>TRBV7-3|once|TRBJ2-3|TRBD2
TGTGCCAGCAGGCCCACCGGCCGGACTAGCGAGACGCAGTATTTT
CASRPTGRTSETQYF
>TRBV6-5|.|TRBJ2-3|TRBD2
TGTGCCAGCAGGTCGGGACTAGCGGGCACAGATACGCAGTATTTT
CASRSGLAGTDTQYF
>TRBV7-8|.|TRBJ2-1|TRBD2
TGTGCCAGCAGCGCCGTTACCGGGACTAGCGGTTACAATGAGCAGTTCTTC
CASSAVTGTSGYNEQFF
>TRBV7-2|once|TRBJ2-7|.
TGTGCCAGCAGCTTAGACCGGGGAATCGACGAGCAGTACTTC
CASSLDRGIDEQYF
>TRBV3-1/TRBV3-2|.|TRBJ1-1|.
TGTGCCAGCAGCCAACGGGACCGGCGGGGCACTGAAGCTTTCTTT
CASSQRDRRGTEAFF
>TRBV27|once|TRBJ2-6|TRBD1
TGTGCCAGCCGGACAGGTTCCTCTGGGGCCAACGTCCTGACTTTC
CASRTGSSGANVLTF
>TRBV7-6|.|TRBJ1-3|.
TGTGCCAGCAGCACTTTACAGGATTTCTCTGGAAACACCATATATTTT
CASSTLQDFSGNTIYF
>TRBV15|.|TRBJ1-5|.
TGTGCCACCAGCAGTGGACAGCCGATTGATCCCCAGCATTTT
CATSSGQPIDPQHF
>TRBV5-4|.|TRBJ2-5|.
TGTGCCAGCAGCTCCGGGTCCCAAGAGACCCAGTACTTC
CASSSGSQETQYF
>TRBV27|.|TRBJ2-3|TRBD1
TGTGCCAGCACCGCCAGGGGGTTTCGCACAGATACGCAGTATTTT
CASTARGFRTDTQYF
>TRBV30|.|TRBJ1-4|.
TGTGCCTGGAGTAGGACGGGAGCCAATGAAAAACTGTTTTTT
CAWSRTGANEKLFF
>TRBV28|.|TRBJ2-7|TRBD2
TGTGCCAGCAGGAAATTAGCGGGTGGAGGACAGTACTTC
CASRKLAGGGQYF
>TRBV15|.|TRBJ1-2|.
TGTGCCACCAGCAGGGGCTGGGTCCGGAACTATGGCTACACCTTC
CATSRGWVRNYGYTF
>TRBV9|.|TRBJ2-1|TRBD2
TGTGCCAGCAGCTCCCGACTAGCGGGAGACAATGAGCAGTTCTTC
CASSSRLAGDNEQFF
>TRBV7-3|once|TRBJ1-1|.
TGTGCCAGCAGCTCATACAGGGCCACTGAAGCTTTCTTT
CASSSYRATEAFF
>TRBV19|few|TRBJ1-4|TRBD1
TGTGCCAGTAGGGGGACAGGGGTAGAAAAACTGTTTTTT
CASRGTGVEKLFF
>TRBV7-9|.|TRBJ1-1|.
TGTGCCAGCAGCTTAGTAGGGGGACTAAACACTGAAGCTTTCTTT
CASSLVGGLNTEAFF
>TRBV5-1|.|TRBJ2-1|.
TGCGCCAGCAGCCCGCAGGGTTACTACAATGAGCAGTTCTTC
CASSPQGYYNEQFF
>TRBV5-4|.|TRBJ1-2|TRBD1
TGTGCCAGCAGCTTGGACCAGGGGGCGGCCTATGGCTACACCTTC
CASSLDQGAAYGYTF
>TRBV7-9|.|TRBJ1-2|TRBD1
TGTGCCAGCAGCTTAACCCAAGGGACAGGAGACTATGGCTACACCTTC
CASSLTQGTGDYGYTF
>TRBV3-1/TRBV3-2|.|TRBJ2-4|.
TGTGCCAGCAGCCAAGATCCCAGAGCCAAAAACATTCAGTACTTC
CASSQDPRAKNIQYF
>TRBV27|.|TRBJ1-2|.
TGTGCCAGCAGTCCCCGGGACTTAGGGATTGGCTACACCTTC
CASSPRDLGIGYTF
>TRBV2|.|TRBJ2-7|.
TGTGCCAGCAGCCTCCGAGCCCCCTACGAGCAGTACTTC
CASSLRAPYEQYF
>TRBV24-1|.|TRBJ1-1|TRBD1
TGTGCCACCCGGGGACAGGGGGCGCAGGCAGCTTTCTTT
CATRGQGAQAAFF
>TRBV9|.|TRBJ1-5|TRBD1
TGTGCCAGCAGCACAGGGGGCCAGCCCCAGCATTTT
CASSTGGQPQHF